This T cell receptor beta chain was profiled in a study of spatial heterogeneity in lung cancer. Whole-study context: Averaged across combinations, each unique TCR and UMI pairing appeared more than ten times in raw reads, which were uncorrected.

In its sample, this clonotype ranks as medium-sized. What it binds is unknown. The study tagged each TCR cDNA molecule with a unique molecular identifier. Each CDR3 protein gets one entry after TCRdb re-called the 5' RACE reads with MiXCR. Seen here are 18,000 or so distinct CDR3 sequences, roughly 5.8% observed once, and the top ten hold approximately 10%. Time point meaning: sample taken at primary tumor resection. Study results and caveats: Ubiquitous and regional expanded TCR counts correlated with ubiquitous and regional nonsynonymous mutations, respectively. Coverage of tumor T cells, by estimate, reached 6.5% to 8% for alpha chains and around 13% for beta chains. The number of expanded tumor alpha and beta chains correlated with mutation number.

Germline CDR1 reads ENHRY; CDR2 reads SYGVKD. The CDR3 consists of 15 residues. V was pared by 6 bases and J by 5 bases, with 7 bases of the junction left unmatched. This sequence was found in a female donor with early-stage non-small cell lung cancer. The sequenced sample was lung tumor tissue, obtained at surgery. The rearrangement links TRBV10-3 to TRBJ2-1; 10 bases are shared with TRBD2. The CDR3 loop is CAIRTLAGVDNEQFF. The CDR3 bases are TGTGCCATCAGAACCCTAGCGGGAGTCGACAATGAGCAGTTCTTC.